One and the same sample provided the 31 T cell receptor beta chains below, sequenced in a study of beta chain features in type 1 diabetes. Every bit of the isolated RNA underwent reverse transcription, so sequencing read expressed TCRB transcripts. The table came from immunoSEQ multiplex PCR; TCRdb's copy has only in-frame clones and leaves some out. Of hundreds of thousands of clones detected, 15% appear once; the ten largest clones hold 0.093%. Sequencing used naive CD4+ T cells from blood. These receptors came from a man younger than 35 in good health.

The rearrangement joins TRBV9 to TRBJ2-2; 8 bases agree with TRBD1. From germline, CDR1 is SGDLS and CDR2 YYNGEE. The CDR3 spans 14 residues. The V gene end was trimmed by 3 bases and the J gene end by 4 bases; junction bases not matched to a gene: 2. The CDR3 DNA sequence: TGTGCCAGCAGCGGACAGGGGTCCACCGGGGAGCTGTTTTTT. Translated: CASSGQGSTGELFF. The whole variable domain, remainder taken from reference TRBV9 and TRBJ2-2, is DSGVTQTPKHLITATGQRVTLRCSPRSGDLSVYWYQQSLDQGLQFLIQYYNGEERAKGNILERFSAQQFPDLHSELNLSSLELGDSALYFCASSGQGSTGELFFGEGSRLTVL.

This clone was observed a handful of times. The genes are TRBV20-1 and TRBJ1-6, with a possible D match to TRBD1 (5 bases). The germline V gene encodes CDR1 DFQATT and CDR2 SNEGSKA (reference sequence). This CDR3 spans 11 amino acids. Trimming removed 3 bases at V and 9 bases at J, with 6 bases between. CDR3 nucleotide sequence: TGCAGTGCTAGCGGGACTTCACCCCTCCACTTT. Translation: CSASGTSPLHF.

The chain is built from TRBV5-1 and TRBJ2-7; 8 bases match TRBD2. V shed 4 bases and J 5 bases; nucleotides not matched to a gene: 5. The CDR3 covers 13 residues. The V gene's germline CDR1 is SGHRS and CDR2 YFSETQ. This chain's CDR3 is CASSITGGDEQYF. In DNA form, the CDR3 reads TGCGCCAGCAGCATCACGGGAGGGGACGAGCAGTACTTC.

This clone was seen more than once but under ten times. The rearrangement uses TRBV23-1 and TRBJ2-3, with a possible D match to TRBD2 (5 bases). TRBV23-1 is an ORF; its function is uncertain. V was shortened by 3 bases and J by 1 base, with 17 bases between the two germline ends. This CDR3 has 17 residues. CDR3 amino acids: CASSQGRWEFGTDTQYF. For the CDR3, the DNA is TGCGCCAGCAGTCAGGGGAGATGGGAGTTTGGCACAGATACGCAGTATTTT.

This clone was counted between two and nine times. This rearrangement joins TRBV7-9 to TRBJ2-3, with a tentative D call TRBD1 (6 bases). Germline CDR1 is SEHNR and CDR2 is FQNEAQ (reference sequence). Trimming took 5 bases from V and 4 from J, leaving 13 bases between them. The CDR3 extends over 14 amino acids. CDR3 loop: CASSPPQGADTQYF. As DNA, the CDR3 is TGTGCCAGCAGCCCTCCACAGGGTGCAGATACGCAGTATTTT.

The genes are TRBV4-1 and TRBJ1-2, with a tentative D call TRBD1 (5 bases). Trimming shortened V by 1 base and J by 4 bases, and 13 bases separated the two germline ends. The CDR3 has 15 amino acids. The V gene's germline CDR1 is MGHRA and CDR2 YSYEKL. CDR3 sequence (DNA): TGCGCCAGCAGCCAAGTCTGGGGGTTGAGCTATGGCTACACCTTC. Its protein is CASSQVWGLSYGYTF.

As DNA, the CDR3 is TGCGCCAGCAGCCAAGGGACAGGGGTCTATGGCTACACCTTC. This encodes CASSQGTGVYGYTF. The chain is built from TRBV4-3 and TRBJ1-2, with TRBD1 matching over 9 bases. Germline lookup yields CDR1 LGHNA and CDR2 YSLEER. V was clipped by 1 base and J by 4 bases; unmatched bases: 1. This CDR3 spans 14 amino acids.

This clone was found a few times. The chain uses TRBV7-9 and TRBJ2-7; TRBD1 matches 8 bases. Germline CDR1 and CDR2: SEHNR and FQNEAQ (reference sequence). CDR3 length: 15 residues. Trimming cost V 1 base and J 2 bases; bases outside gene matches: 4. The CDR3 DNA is TGTGCCAGCAGCTTAGGACCGGGACAGGCCTACGAGCAGTACTTC. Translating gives CASSLGPGQAYEQYF.

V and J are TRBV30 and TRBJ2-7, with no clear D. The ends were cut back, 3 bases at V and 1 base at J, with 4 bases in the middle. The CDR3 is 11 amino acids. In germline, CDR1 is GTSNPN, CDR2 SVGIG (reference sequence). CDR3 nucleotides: TGTGCCTGGAGGAAGTCCTACGAGCAGTACTTC. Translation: CAWRKSYEQYF.

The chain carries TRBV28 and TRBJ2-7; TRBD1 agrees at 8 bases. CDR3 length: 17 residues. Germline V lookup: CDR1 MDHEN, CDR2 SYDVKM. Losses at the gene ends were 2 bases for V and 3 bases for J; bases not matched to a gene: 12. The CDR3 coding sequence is TGTGCCAGCAGTTTAGCCCTATCGGACAGGGCCCTCTACGAGCAGTACTTC. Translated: CASSLALSDRALYEQYF.

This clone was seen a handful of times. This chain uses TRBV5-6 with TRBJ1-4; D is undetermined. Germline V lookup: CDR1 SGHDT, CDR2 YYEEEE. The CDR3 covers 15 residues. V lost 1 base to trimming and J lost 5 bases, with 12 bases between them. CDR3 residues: CASSLLQIKNEKLFF. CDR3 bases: TGTGCCAGCAGCTTGCTGCAGATAAAAAATGAAAAACTGTTTTTT.

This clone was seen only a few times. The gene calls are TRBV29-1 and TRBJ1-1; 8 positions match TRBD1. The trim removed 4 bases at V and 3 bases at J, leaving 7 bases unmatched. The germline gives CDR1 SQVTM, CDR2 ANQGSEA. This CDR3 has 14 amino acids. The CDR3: CSVGRDRQYTEAFF. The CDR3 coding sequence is TGCAGCGTTGGGAGGGACAGGCAATACACTGAAGCTTTCTTT.

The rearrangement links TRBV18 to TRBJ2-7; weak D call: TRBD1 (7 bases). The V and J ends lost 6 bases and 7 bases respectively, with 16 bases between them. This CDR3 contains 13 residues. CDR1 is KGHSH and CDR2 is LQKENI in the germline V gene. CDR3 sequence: CASSSDRAGEQYF. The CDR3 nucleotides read TGTGCCAGCTCCTCCGACAGGGCGGGAGAGCAGTACTTC.

CDR3 amino acids: CASSRGREETQYF. The CDR3 nucleotides read TGTGCCAGCAGCAGAGGCAGGGAAGAGACCCAGTACTTC. This chain uses TRBV4-2 with TRBJ2-5, with a weak D call TRBD1 (5 bases). Looked up from germline, CDR1 is LGHNA and CDR2 is YNFKEQ. The CDR3 covers 13 residues. Trimming removed 5 bases at V and 3 bases at J, with 10 bases between.

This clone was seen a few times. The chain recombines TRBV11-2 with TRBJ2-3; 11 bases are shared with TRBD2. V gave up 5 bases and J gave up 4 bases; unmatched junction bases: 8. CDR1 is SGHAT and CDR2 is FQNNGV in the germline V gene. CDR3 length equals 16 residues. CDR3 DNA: TGTGCCAGCAGCGCGCGACTAGCGGGGTTCTCAGATACGCAGTATTTT. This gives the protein CASSARLAGFSDTQYF.

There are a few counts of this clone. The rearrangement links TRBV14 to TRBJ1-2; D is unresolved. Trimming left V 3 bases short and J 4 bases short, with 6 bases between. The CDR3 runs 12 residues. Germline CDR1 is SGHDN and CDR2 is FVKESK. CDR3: CASSQSIYGYTF. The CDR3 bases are TGTGCCAGCAGCCAGAGTATCTATGGCTACACCTTC.

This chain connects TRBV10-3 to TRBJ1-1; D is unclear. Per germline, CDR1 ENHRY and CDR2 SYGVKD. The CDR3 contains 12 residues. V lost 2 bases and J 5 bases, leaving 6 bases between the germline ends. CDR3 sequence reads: CAISEARTEAFF. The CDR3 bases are TGTGCCATCAGTGAGGCCAGGACTGAAGCTTTCTTT.

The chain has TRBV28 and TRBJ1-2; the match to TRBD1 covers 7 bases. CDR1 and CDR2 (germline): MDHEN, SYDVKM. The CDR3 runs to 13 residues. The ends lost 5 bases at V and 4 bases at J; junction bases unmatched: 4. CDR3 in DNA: TGTGCCAGCAGTGGACAGGACCCCTATGGCTACACCTTC. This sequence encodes CASSGQDPYGYTF.

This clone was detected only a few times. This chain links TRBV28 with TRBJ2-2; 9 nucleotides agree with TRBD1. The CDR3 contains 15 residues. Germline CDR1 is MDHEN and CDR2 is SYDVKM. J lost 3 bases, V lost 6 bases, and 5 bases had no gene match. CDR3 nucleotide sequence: TGTGCCAGCAGGCCGGGACAGGGTGACACCGGGGAGCTGTTTTTT. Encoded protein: CASRPGQGDTGELFF.

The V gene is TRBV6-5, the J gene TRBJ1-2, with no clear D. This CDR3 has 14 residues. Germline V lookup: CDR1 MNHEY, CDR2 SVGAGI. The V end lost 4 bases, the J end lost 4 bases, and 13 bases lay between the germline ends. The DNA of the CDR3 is TGTGCCAGCAGTTCTCCGGGCCGGGGCTATGGCTACACCTTC. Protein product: CASSSPGRGYGYTF.

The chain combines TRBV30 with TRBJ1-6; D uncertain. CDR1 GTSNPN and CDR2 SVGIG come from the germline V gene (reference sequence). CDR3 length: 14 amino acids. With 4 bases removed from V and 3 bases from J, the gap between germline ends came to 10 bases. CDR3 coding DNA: TGTGCCTGGACCCATGCGGACTATAATTCACCCCTCCACTTT. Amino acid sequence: CAWTHADYNSPLHF.

As DNA, the CDR3 is TGTGCCAGCAGCTTAGTATTAGGAAAGGGCAATCAGCCCCAGCATTTT. Encoded protein: CASSLVLGKGNQPQHF. The chain has TRBV7-9 and TRBJ1-5; D remains ambiguous. Trimming stripped 1 base from V and 2 bases from J, with 12 bases between. Per the germline V gene, CDR1 is SEHNR and CDR2 is FQNEAQ (reference sequence). The CDR3 runs to 16 residues.

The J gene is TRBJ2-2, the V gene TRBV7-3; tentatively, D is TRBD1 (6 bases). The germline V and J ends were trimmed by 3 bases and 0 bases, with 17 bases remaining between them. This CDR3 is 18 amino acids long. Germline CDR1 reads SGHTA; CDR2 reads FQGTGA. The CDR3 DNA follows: TGTGCCAGCAGCTTCAGACAGGAGCGGTACGCGAACACCGGGGAGCTGTTTTTT. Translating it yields CASSFRQERYANTGELFF. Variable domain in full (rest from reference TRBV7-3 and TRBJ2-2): GAGVSQTPSNKVTEKGKYVELRCDPISGHTALYWYRQSLGQGPEFLIYFQGTGAADDSGLPNDRFFAVRPEGSVSTLKIQRTERGDSAVYLCASSFRQERYANTGELFFGEGSRLTVL.

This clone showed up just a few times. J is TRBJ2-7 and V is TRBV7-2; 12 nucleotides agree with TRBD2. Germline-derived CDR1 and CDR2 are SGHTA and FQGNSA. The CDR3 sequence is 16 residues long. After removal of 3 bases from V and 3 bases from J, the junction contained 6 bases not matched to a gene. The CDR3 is CASSFQTSGGGYEQYF. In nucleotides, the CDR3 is TGTGCCAGCAGCTTCCAGACTAGCGGGGGAGGCTACGAGCAGTACTTC.

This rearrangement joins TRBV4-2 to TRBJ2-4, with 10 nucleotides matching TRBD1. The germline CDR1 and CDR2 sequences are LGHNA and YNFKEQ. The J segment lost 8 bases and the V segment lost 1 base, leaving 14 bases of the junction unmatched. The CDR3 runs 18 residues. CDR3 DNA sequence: TGTGCCAGCAGCCAAGTCCTGGGACAGGGGTTTTTTGAAGACATTCAGTACTTC. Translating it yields CASSQVLGQGFFEDIQYF.

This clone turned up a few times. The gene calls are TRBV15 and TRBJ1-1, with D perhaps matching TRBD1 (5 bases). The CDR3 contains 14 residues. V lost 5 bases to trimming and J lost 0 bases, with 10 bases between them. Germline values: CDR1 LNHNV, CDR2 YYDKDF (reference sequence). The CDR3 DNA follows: TGTGCCACCAGCCGCCCAGGGCTGAACACTGAAGCTTTCTTT. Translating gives CATSRPGLNTEAFF.

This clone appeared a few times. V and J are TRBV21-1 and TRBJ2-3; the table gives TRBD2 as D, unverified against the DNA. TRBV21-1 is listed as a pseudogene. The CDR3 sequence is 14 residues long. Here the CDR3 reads CASSKVGREHTQYF. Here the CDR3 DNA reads TGTGCCAGCAGCAAAGTGGGGCGGGAACATACGCAGTATTTT.

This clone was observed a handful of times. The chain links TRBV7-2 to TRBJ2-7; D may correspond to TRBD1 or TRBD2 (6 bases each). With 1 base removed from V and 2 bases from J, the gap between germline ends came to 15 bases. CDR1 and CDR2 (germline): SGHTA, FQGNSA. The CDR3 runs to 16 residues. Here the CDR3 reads CASSLVADSQAYEQYF. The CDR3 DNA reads TGTGCCAGCAGCTTAGTAGCGGACAGCCAGGCCTACGAGCAGTACTTC.

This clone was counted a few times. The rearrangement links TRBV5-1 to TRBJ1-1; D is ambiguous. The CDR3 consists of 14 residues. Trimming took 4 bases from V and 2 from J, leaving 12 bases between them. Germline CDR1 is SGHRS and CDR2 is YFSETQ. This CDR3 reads CASSQVKVNTEAFF. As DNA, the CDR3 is TGCGCCAGCAGCCAAGTTAAAGTCAACACTGAAGCTTTCTTT.

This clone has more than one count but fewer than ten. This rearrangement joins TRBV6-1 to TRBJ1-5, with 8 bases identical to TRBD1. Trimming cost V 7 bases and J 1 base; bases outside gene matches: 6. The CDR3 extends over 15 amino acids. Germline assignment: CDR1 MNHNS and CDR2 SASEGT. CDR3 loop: CASNRQGMSNQPQHF. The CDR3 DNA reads TGTGCCAGCAATAGACAGGGGATGAGCAATCAGCCCCAGCATTTT.

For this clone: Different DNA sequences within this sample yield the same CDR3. The CDR3, as DNA: TGTGCCAGCAGCTTAGGCGCAAACACTGAAGCTTTCTTT. Translating gives CASSLGANTEAFF. The chain links TRBV7-6 to TRBJ1-1; D is unresolved. Trimming left V 1 base short and J 2 bases short, with 5 bases between. This CDR3 contains 13 residues. The germline CDR1 and CDR2 sequences are SGHVS and FNYEAQ.